This T cell receptor beta chain was profiled in a study of human T cells and chemical hapten exposure. Study details: Skin of the upper inner arm, roughly 2 cm by roughly 2 cm, received 2% DPC for sensitization. Patch tests delivered 0.01% DPC to the upper back and were evaluated at 6 days.

Noted time point: pre-sensitization, week 0. Described treatment: therapeutic diphenylcyclopropenone sensitization with weekly scalp DPC. Participating donors were patients with alopecia, aged 18 to 70 years, considered appropriate candidates for DPC. The CDR3 spans 17 residues. Trimming took 6 bases from V and 0 from J, leaving 17 bases between them. TCRdb recomputed calls from the RACE reads with MiXCR, one row per CDR3 protein. The sample holds around 110,000 distinct CDR3 sequences, about 12% seen once. Sequences were derived from whole blood, sampled in connection with sensitization to the hapten diphenylcyclopropenone (DPC). This sequence originates from a woman between 50 and 59 years old with alopecia areata. Some clones in this sample may be carry-over from other donors' samples. V is TRBV23-1 and J is TRBJ2-2; D is unresolved. TRBV23-1 is labeled an ORF, and its function is uncertain. In DNA form, the CDR3 reads TGCGCCAGCAGCGTCACGAAGAGTCTCGCGAACACCGGGGAGCTGTTTTTT. Its translation: CASSVTKSLANTGELFF.